This entry concerns a single T cell receptor (beta chain). TCRdb's table, derived via immunoSEQ multiplex PCR, lists solely in-frame clones and lacks some. The sample lists over 850,000 clones; roughly 74% were seen once. The sample is drawn from a study of shared clonotypes between healthy human individuals. Germline V gene data show CDR1 as SGHVS and CDR2 as FQNEAQ. V lost 5 bases and J lost 3, with 26 bases in between. The CDR3 contains 18 residues. V gene TRBV7-8 combines with J gene TRBJ2-7; possible D gene TRBD2, 6 bases. This receptor was taken from a man aged 18 to 29 in good health. Some clones in this sample may be carry-over from other donors' samples. What was sequenced was memory CD4+ T cells from PBMCs. The subset: CD45RA-negative fraction. The chain's CDR3 is CASSRAWGIQGGHYEQYF. The CDR3 bases are TGTGCCAGCAGCCGAGCTTGGGGAATCCAGGGAGGTCACTACGAGCAGTACTTC.